A selection of T cell receptor beta chains follows, all from one sample in a study of CD8 T cells in ankylosing spondylitis. From the 5' RACE reads, TCRdb called clonotypes with MiXCR, one entry per CDR3 protein. The sample has 200,000 to 250,000 distinct CDR3 sequences, roughly 8.2% seen once; the top ten hold 4% to 5%. Sample: blood, either unsorted or a sorted T cell fraction (not recorded which). The receptor source for this set is a female donor with ankylosing spondylitis or in good health (not recorded which). Both conserved end residues are part of each CDR3. The order of the fields is D gene, V gene, clone size, J gene, CDR3 DNA, CDR3 protein. A D gene is named only where the DNA matches it firmly. Where a row states a size, it is once, few, many or the class of an expanded clone; other rows omit it.

>-|TRBV7-2|many|TRBJ1-3
TGTGCCAGCAGCCAACCCTCGGGGAACACCATATATTTT
CASSQPSGNTIYF
>-|TRBV20-1|many|TRBJ2-5
TGCAGTGCTCCAGGGGGGAGCCGGACCCAGTACTTC
CSAPGGSRTQYF
>TRBD1|TRBV6-2/TRBV6-3|few|TRBJ2-3
TGTGCCACCCTAGGACAGGGGCTCACAGATACGCAGTATTTT
CATLGQGLTDTQYF
>-|TRBV29-1|many|TRBJ2-1
TGCAGCGTATTATACAATGAGCAGTTCTTC
CSVLYNEQFF
>TRBD2|TRBV10-3|many|TRBJ2-3
TGTGCCATCAGTGAGTCGACTAGCGGACACACAGATACGCAGTATTTT
CAISESTSGHTDTQYF
>-|TRBV10-1|many|TRBJ2-1
TGCGCCAGCAGTGATATAACAGGAGGCTACAATGAGCAGTTCTTC
CASSDITGGYNEQFF
>-|TRBV20-1|many|TRBJ1-4
TGCAGTGCTAGAGGGGGTGGACCCGAGGATGAAAAACTGTTTTTT
CSARGGGPEDEKLFF
>-|TRBV7-2|many|TRBJ2-2
TGTGCCAGCAGCTTCATGAACCAGGGTCACGGGGAGCTGTTTTTT
CASSFMNQGHGELFF
>TRBD2|TRBV28|many|TRBJ2-3
TGTGCCAGCAGTTTCGGGACTAGCGGGATCGGCGATACGCAGTATTTT
CASSFGTSGIGDTQYF
>-|TRBV15|many|TRBJ2-5
TGTGCCACCAGCGGTCCGGGGTACCAAGAGACCCAGTACTTC
CATSGPGYQETQYF
>TRBD1|TRBV3-1|many|TRBJ2-4
TGTGCCAGCAGCGCCCAGACAGGGTCGTATTTAGCCAAAAACATTCAGTACTTC
CASSAQTGSYLAKNIQYF
>-|TRBV7-9|many|TRBJ1-5
TGTGCCAGCAGCATCGAAGCAAGCAATCAGCCCCAGCATTTT
CASSIEASNQPQHF
>-|TRBV9|many|TRBJ1-1
TGTGCCAGCAGCGTAAATCGAGGAGGGGGGGGGACTGAAGCTTTCTTT
CASSVNRGGGGTEAFF
>-|TRBV10-2|many|TRBJ2-5
TGCGCCAGCAGTCTTGACAGGGAGGGAGAGACCCAGTACTTC
CASSLDREGETQYF
>TRBD1|TRBV7-9|-|TRBJ2-7
TGTGCCAGCAGCTTATCGAGGACAGGGGAGGCCGAGCAGTACTTC
CASSLSRTGEAEQYF
>TRBD1|TRBV6-1|many|TRBJ2-5
TGTGCCAGCAGATCACAGGGGTCTTATAGGGAGACCCAGTACTTC
CASRSQGSYRETQYF
>-|TRBV11-3|once|TRBJ2-5
TGTGCCAGCAGAAACAGAACGGGCCAGATCCAAGAGACCCAGTACTTC
CASRNRTGQIQETQYF
>-|TRBV4-2|many|TRBJ2-1
TGTGCCAGCAGCCAAGAGGCTCGGGGAACCTACAATGAGCAGTTCTTC
CASSQEARGTYNEQFF
>TRBD1|TRBV6-5|many|TRBJ2-2
TGTGCCAGCAGTTACGGGACAGATAACACCGGGGAGCTGTTTTTT
CASSYGTDNTGELFF
>-|TRBV3-1|few|TRBJ2-3
TGTGCCAGCAGCCTGTCCGGGACCCCACTCCCGGATACGCAGTATTTT
CASSLSGTPLPDTQYF
>-|TRBV28|many|TRBJ2-7
TGTGCCAGCAGTTTACCGGGCTCGCTCTACGAGCAGTACTTC
CASSLPGSLYEQYF
>TRBD1|TRBV6-1|many|TRBJ1-2
TGTGCCAGCAGGCTACAGGACAGGAATAACTATGGCTACACCTTC
CASRLQDRNNYGYTF
>-|TRBV5-1|many|TRBJ1-1
TGCGCCAGCAGCTATGGGATGTTAAACACTGAAGCTTTCTTT
CASSYGMLNTEAFF
>-|TRBV15|many|TRBJ2-5
TGTGCCACCAGCAGAGGGAGAAGGGAGACCCAGTACTTC
CATSRGRRETQYF
>-|TRBV7-2|few|TRBJ1-2
TGTGCCAGCAGCTTAGGGACTAGACTCTATGGCTACACCTTC
CASSLGTRLYGYTF
>-|TRBV5-1|many|TRBJ2-3
TGCGCCAGCAGCAACCCATCCCAAGATACGCAGTATTTT
CASSNPSQDTQYF
>-|TRBV4-3|-|TRBJ1-2
TGCGCCAGCAGCCAAGATGAGACCTTTTTAGTCTATGGCTACACCTTC
CASSQDETFLVYGYTF
>TRBD1|TRBV28|many|TRBJ1-1
TGTGCCAGCAGTTTAATCTCACAGGGGGCGGTCACTGAAGCTTTCTTT
CASSLISQGAVTEAFF
>-|TRBV24-1|many|TRBJ1-4
TGTGCCACCAGTGATCCCCAGGCGGCTACTAATGAAAAACTGTTTTTT
CATSDPQAATNEKLFF
>-|TRBV12-3/TRBV12-4|many|TRBJ2-1
TGTGCCAGCAGCCACTTAAGCAGCTTCGAGTTCTTC
CASSHLSSFEFF
>TRBD1|TRBV20-1|many|TRBJ2-7
TGCAGTGCTAGCGTGAGACAGGGGAACGAGCAGTACTTC
CSASVRQGNEQYF
>TRBD1|TRBV25-1|many|TRBJ2-3
TGTGCCAGCAGCGCTTTCACGGGACAGGAGGCTACTCGAGGGTCCACAGATACGCAGTATTTT
CASSAFTGQEATRGSTDTQYF
>-|TRBV10-2|few|TRBJ2-7
TGCGCCAGCAGTGAGGTCCCGAGAGGCGAGCAGTACTTC
CASSEVPRGEQYF
>-|TRBV27|-|TRBJ2-1
TGTGCCAGCAGAGAGGTGTTCACCTACAATGAGCAGTTCTTC
CASREVFTYNEQFF
>-|TRBV6-6|many|TRBJ2-3
TGTGCCAGCAGACCCCCGGGGCCTGGAACGCAGTATTTT
CASRPPGPGTQYF
>TRBD1|TRBV19|many|TRBJ1-2
TGTGCCAGTAGTGCCTCGTCGGGACAGACAACCTATGGCTACACCTTC
CASSASSGQTTYGYTF
>TRBD1|TRBV10-3|many|TRBJ2-3
TGTGCCATCAGTGGCGGGACAGGGTACGCAGATACGCAGTATTTT
CAISGGTGYADTQYF
>-|TRBV5-5|many|TRBJ2-5
TGTGCCAGCAGCTTTGCGGGGACGGGTGAGACCCAGTACTTC
CASSFAGTGETQYF
>-|TRBV12-3/TRBV12-4|many|TRBJ2-2
TGTGCCAGCAGTTTTCTACGAGGTGCGGAGCTGTTTTTT
CASSFLRGAELFF
>TRBD2|TRBV4-3|-|TRBJ2-1
TGCGCCAGCAGCCAAGATGGCGGGAGGGCCGGGAATGAGCAGTTCTTC
CASSQDGGRAGNEQFF
>TRBD2|TRBV28|once|TRBJ2-1
TGTGCCAGAAGTTTGGGAGGTAGCGGGAGGAGGACCTACAGTGAGCAGTTCTTC
CARSLGGSGRRTYSEQFF
>TRBD1|TRBV29-1|many|TRBJ2-7
TGCAGCGTTGATGTGACAGGGAAGGCCTACGAGCAGTACTTC
CSVDVTGKAYEQYF
>-|TRBV4-1|-|TRBJ1-2
TGCGCCAGCAGCCTATCGGAGGAATATGGCTACACCTTC
CASSLSEEYGYTF
>-|TRBV5-1|many|TRBJ1-2
TGCGCCAGCAGCTCGTTGTTTGGCAGGGAGAGTTTCTACACCTTC
CASSSLFGRESFYTF
>-|TRBV7-2|-|TRBJ1-4
TGTGCCAGCAGCTTAGCGGGGGTTTCGACTAATGAAAAACTGTTTTTT
CASSLAGVSTNEKLFF
>-|TRBV9|-|TRBJ2-3
TGTGCCAGCAGCGTCGCGGAGGCGGCTTGGGATACGCAGTATTTT
CASSVAEAAWDTQYF
>TRBD1|TRBV2|few|TRBJ2-7
TGTGCCAGCAGTACTATCCCACCGGGACAGGGGGCCGAAGAGCAGTACTTC
CASSTIPPGQGAEEQYF
>-|TRBV4-3|many|TRBJ2-7
TGCGCCAGCAGCCCAGGAGCAGGGGAGTTCGAGCAGTACTTC
CASSPGAGEFEQYF